These T cell receptor beta chains were read from a single sample in a study of OX40 agonist ivuxolimab in advanced cancers. TCRdb keeps only in-frame clones here, not all; method: immunoSEQ multiplex PCR. Seen here are 8,900 or so clones, approximately 71% observed once, and the top ten hold about half. Sequenced here: CD4+ or CD8+ T cells sorted from blood, sampled in a trial of the OX40 agonist ivuxolimab. These receptors were obtained from an adult with an advanced solid tumor such as melanoma, head and neck, liver or kidney cancer. Both conserved end residues are part of each CDR3. Each record gives: D gene, V gene, CDR3 length, CDR3 protein. The D gene is left open where the match is weak.

d_gene: NA
v_gene: TRBV11-3
len: 15
CDR3aa: CASSLALSSLDTQYF

d_gene: TRBD1
v_gene: TRBV27
len: 14
CDR3aa: CASRRGQTNYGYTF

d_gene: NA
v_gene: TRBV15
len: 14
CDR3aa: CATSNGAGANVLTF

d_gene: NA
v_gene: TRBV11-3
len: 12
CDR3aa: CASSLRMDEQFF

d_gene: NA
v_gene: TRBV6-6
len: 14
CDR3aa: CASSHQYSGNIQYF

d_gene: TRBD1
v_gene: TRBV9
len: 15
CDR3aa: CASSEGGQGAREQYF

d_gene: TRBD1
v_gene: TRBV11-2
len: 15
CDR3aa: CASSSQGAGTDTQYF

d_gene: NA
v_gene: TRBV27
len: 16
CDR3aa: CASSLSYAGRQETQYF

d_gene: TRBD1
v_gene: TRBV4-3
len: 17
CDR3aa: CASSQLPQDEGATGYTF

d_gene: NA
v_gene: TRBV11-1
len: 16
CDR3aa: CASSSRRGGRAYEQYF

d_gene: NA
v_gene: TRBV4-3
len: 14
CDR3aa: CASSQRTTNEKLFF

d_gene: NA
v_gene: TRBV11-2
len: 17
CDR3aa: CASSLPYLTALNTEAFF

d_gene: NA
v_gene: TRBV6-6
len: 10
CDR3aa: CASSYSEQFF

d_gene: TRBD2
v_gene: TRBV4-1
len: 16
CDR3aa: CASSLLFGGSSYEQYF

d_gene: TRBD1
v_gene: TRBV6-5
len: 14
CDR3aa: CASSITGGAYEQYF

d_gene: TRBD2
v_gene: TRBV7-2
len: 14
CDR3aa: CASVPSGGLNEQFF

d_gene: TRBD1
v_gene: TRBV5-5
len: 14
CDR3aa: CASSLRTGIQPQHF

d_gene: NA
v_gene: TRBV9
len: 16
CDR3aa: CASSVYKDAYNSPLHF

d_gene: TRBD1
v_gene: TRBV7-9
len: 17
CDR3aa: CASRLGQGWGSGNTIYF

d_gene: NA
v_gene: TRBV13
len: 14
CDR3aa: CASSLGLPSNEQFF

d_gene: TRBD1
v_gene: TRBV19
len: 14
CDR3aa: CASSIRDRSYEQYF

d_gene: TRBD1
v_gene: TRBV4-2
len: 16
CDR3aa: CASSQEEGTGVYEQYF

d_gene: NA
v_gene: TRBV6-6
len: 10
CDR3aa: CASRANEQFF

d_gene: NA
v_gene: TRBV28
len: 16
CDR3aa: CASSLPGQDYTYEQCF